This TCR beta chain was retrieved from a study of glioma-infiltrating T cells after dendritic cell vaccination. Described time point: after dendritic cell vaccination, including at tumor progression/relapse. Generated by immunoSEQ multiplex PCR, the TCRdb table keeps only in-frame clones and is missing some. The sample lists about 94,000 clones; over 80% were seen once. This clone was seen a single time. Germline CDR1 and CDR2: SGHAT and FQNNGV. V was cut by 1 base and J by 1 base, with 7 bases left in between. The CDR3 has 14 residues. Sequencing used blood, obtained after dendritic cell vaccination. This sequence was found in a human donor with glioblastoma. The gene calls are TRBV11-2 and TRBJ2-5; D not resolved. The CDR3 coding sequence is TGTGCCAGCAGCTTAGGGCAGATCCAAGAGACCCAGTACTTC. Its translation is CASSLGQIQETQYF.